These 18 T cell receptor beta chains came from one sample sequenced in a study of shared clonotypes between healthy human individuals. Method: immunoSEQ multiplex PCR; TCRdb's copy keeps in-frame clones and lacks some. The sample holds 97,000 or so clones, around half seen once. Sequenced sample: PBMCs. The source is a woman aged 40 to 50 in good health. Some clones in this sample may be carry-over from other donors' samples.

This clone was recorded only once. The chain is built from TRBV5-1 and TRBJ2-5; 11 positions agree with TRBD2. The CDR3 extends over 15 amino acids. After removal of 0 bases from V and 4 bases from J, the junction contained 2 bases not matched to a gene. Looked up from germline, CDR1 is SGHRS and CDR2 is YFSETQ. CDR3 amino acids: CASSLASGRRETQYF. The CDR3 nucleotides read TGCGCCAGCAGCTTGGCTAGCGGGAGGAGAGAGACCCAGTACTTC. Based on the CDR3 plus reference TRBV5-1 and TRBJ2-5, the full variable domain is KAGVTQTPRYLIKTRGQQVTLSCSPISGHRSVSWYQQTPGQGLQFLFEYFSETQRNKGNFPGRFSGRQFSNSRSEMNVSTLELGDSALYLCASSLASGRRETQYFGPGTRLLVL.

The chain links TRBV25-1 to TRBJ2-1; D unclear. The CDR3 contains 15 residues. V shed 2 bases and J shed 1 base, with 9 bases lying between them. Germline V lookup: CDR1 MGHDK, CDR2 SYGVNS. The CDR3 DNA reads TGTGCCAGCAGTGAACGAGACGGTTCCTACAATGAGCAGTTCTTC. This translates into CASSERDGSYNEQFF.

This clone has just a few counts. This chain connects TRBV7-8 to TRBJ2-2, with D tentatively TRBD1 (5 bases). Trimming removed 2 bases from V and 6 bases from J, with 10 bases in between. CDR1 is SGHVS, CDR2 FQNEAQ, per germline. The length of the CDR3 is 14 residues. The CDR3 sequence is CASSLSGRSGELFF. The CDR3 nucleotides are TGTGCCAGCAGCTTATCAGGGCGGTCCGGGGAGCTGTTTTTT.

This clone turned up a few times. The genes are TRBV5-1 and TRBJ1-2; D not resolved. The CDR3 is 10 residues long. In germline, CDR1 is SGHRS, CDR2 YFSETQ. V was shortened by 6 bases and J by 4 bases, with 4 bases between the two germline ends. The CDR3 region has the DNA TGCGCCAGCAAAGGCTATGGCTACACCTTC. It yields the protein CASKGYGYTF. The variable domain in full, completed from reference TRBV5-1 and TRBJ1-2, reads KAGVTQTPRYLIKTRGQQVTLSCSPISGHRSVSWYQQTPGQGLQFLFEYFSETQRNKGNFPGRFSGRQFSNSRSEMNVSTLELGDSALYLCASKGYGYTFGSGTRLTVV.

The V gene is TRBV7-9, the J gene TRBJ2-5; 11 nucleotides match TRBD2. V was clipped by 2 bases and J by 3 bases; unmatched bases: 8. This CDR3 spans 17 amino acids. CDR1 and CDR2 from the germline V gene are SEHNR and FQNEAQ (reference sequence). The CDR3 loop is CASSLRPLAGGEETQYF. In DNA form, the CDR3 reads TGTGCCAGCAGCTTACGGCCTCTAGCGGGAGGCGAAGAGACCCAGTACTTC.

Details on this clone: A far larger clone lies a single base away; this is likely a read error. V usage is TRBV29-1 and J usage is TRBJ1-3; possibly TRBD1 for D (5 bases). The germline gives CDR1 SQVTM, CDR2 ANQGSEA. The CDR3 is 15 residues long. V was trimmed by 3 bases and J by 3 bases, leaving 15 bases between them. As DNA, the CDR3 is TGCAGCGTTGACCTCGGACGGGGGTTTGGAAACACCATATATTTT. Its protein product is CSVDLGRGFGNTIYF.

The chain is built from TRBV29-1 and TRBJ2-1, with TRBD1 identical over 8 bases. J lost 7 bases, V lost 7 bases, and 12 bases had no gene match. The CDR3 has 14 amino acids. From germline, CDR1 is SQVTM and CDR2 ANQGSEA. The DNA of the CDR3 is TGCAGCGCCCGACAGGGGTTCTTGTGGAATGAGCAGTTCTTC. Translation gives CSARQGFLWNEQFF.

The gene calls are TRBV30 and TRBJ1-2, with 7 nucleotides matching TRBD1. V lost 0 bases to trimming and J lost 8 bases; unmatched junction nucleotides: 6. The length of the CDR3 is 13 residues. Germline CDR1 is GTSNPN and CDR2 is SVGIG (reference sequence). CDR3 coding DNA: TGTGCCTGGAGTGTAGGGCAGGGGGGCGGCTACACCTTC. This codes for CAWSVGQGGGYTF.

The rearrangement uses TRBV4-3 and TRBJ2-1; D gene unclear. Germline CDR1 LGHNA, CDR2 YSLEER. The CDR3 is 15 residues long. The V end lost 1 base, the J end lost 2 bases, and 9 bases lay between the germline ends. The CDR3 DNA is TGCGCCAGCAGCCAAGGACCAGGAACCTACAATGAGCAGTTCTTC. Amino acid sequence: CASSQGPGTYNEQFF.

The sample holds a few counts of this clone. This rearrangement joins TRBV5-1 to TRBJ2-7; either TRBD1 or TRBD2 may supply D (5 bases each). Looked up from germline, CDR1 is SGHRS and CDR2 is YFSETQ. CDR3 size: 16 residues. Trimming left V 4 bases short and J 2 bases short, with 19 bases between. DNA for the CDR3: TGCGCCAGCAGCCCCCCCCGGGACGCCTTTACCTACGAGCAGTACTTC. Translation gives CASSPPRDAFTYEQYF. Together with reference TRBV5-1 and TRBJ2-7, the CDR3 gives the full variable domain: KAGVTQTPRYLIKTRGQQVTLSCSPISGHRSVSWYQQTPGQGLQFLFEYFSETQRNKGNFPGRFSGRQFSNSRSEMNVSTLELGDSALYLCASSPPRDAFTYEQYFGPGTRLTVT.

This clone was recorded at least ten times. The chain links TRBV5-1 to TRBJ2-1; D unresolved. The CDR3 runs 11 residues. Trimming shortened V by 6 bases and J by 9 bases, and 10 bases separated the two germline ends. Germline V lookup: CDR1 SGHRS, CDR2 YFSETQ. The CDR3 nucleotides read TGCGCCAGCACCCCGGGCGGTGAGCAGTTCTTC. It codes for CASTPGGEQFF.

The gene calls are TRBV9 and TRBJ2-3; D tentatively reads TRBD1 or TRBD2 (5 bases each). The germline V gene has CDR1 SGDLS and CDR2 YYNGEE. V lost 4 bases, J lost 2 bases, and 11 bases lay in between. The CDR3 sequence is 14 residues long. The CDR3 sequence is CASSRRGVTDTQYF. The CDR3 DNA reads as TGTGCCAGCAGCCGAAGGGGAGTCACAGATACGCAGTATTTT.

The chain uses TRBV18 and TRBJ2-5, with D uncertain. Germline lookup yields CDR1 KGHSH and CDR2 LQKENI. The CDR3 has 14 amino acids. V lost 5 bases and J lost 4, with 14 bases in between. DNA of the CDR3: TGTGCCAGCTCAGTTACAGCTGCCATAGAGACCCAGTACTTC. Protein sequence: CASSVTAAIETQYF.

This clone turned up a few times. V and J are TRBV2 and TRBJ2-5, with D possibly being TRBD1 (6 bases). The last part of the DNA fits TRBJ2-7 better; the J call may be wrong. The germline gives CDR1 SNHLY, CDR2 FYNNEI. This CDR3 has 13 residues. The CDR3 loop is CASSRGRSYEQYF. The CDR3 nucleotides are TGTGCCAGCAGCAGGGGTCGCTCCTACGAGCAGTACTTC.

Comments on this clone: This may be a read error, as it is one base from a much larger clone. The rearrangement joins TRBV7-9 to TRBJ2-5, with 10 bases aligning to TRBD2. With the DNA end fitting TRBJ2-7 better, the J assignment may be wrong. The CDR3 is made up of 15 amino acids. Germline V CDR1 and CDR2: SEHNR, FQNEAQ (reference sequence). This CDR3 is CASSTPSGSSYEQYF. CDR3 DNA sequence: TGTGCCAGCAGCACCCCTAGCGGGAGCTCCTACGAGCAGTACTTC.

The chain uses TRBV6-1 and TRBJ1-4; the D is unclear. The germline CDR1 and CDR2 sequences are MNHNS and SASEGT. CDR3 size: 14 residues. Trimming cost V 0 bases and J 4 bases, with 6 bases left between them. The CDR3 nucleotides are TGTGCCAGCAGTGAAGCCCAGATTAATGAAAAACTGTTTTTT. Translated: CASSEAQINEKLFF.

This clone was seen at least ten times. Other DNA sequences in the same sample also yield this CDR3. The genes are TRBV11-2 and TRBJ1-5; 8 nucleotides agree with TRBD1. The CDR3 runs 15 residues. J gave up 0 bases and V 4 bases, and 2 bases lay outside the gene matches. CDR1 and CDR2 (germline): SGHAT, FQNNGV. CDR3 protein: CASSSTGDSNQPQHF. The CDR3 DNA reads as TGTGCCAGCAGCTCGACAGGGGATAGCAATCAGCCCCAGCATTTT.

Only one count was recorded for this clone. The V gene is TRBV6-5, the J gene TRBJ1-2; perhaps TRBD1 as D (6 bases). This CDR3 region has 16 residues. V lost 2 bases, J lost 8 bases, and 21 bases lay in between. Per the germline V gene, CDR1 is MNHEY and CDR2 is SVGAGI. The CDR3 reads CASSYHRDDLAEGYTF. The CDR3 DNA is TGTGCCAGCAGTTACCACAGGGACGACCTCGCGGAAGGCTACACCTTC.